The clone carrying this TCR beta chain was recorded many times. Its specificity is not known. The missing CDR3 end, 3 residues past where the read stops, is filled in from the germline J gene. Both groups were predominantly of Caucasian heritage. Blood samples were heparinized, about 5 to 9 ml per donor. These data come from a study of T cell clonality in common variable immunodeficiency. Broader study findings: T cell subpopulation sequencing would be needed to explain CVID clonality.

V shed 1 base and J 9 bases; nucleotides not matched to a gene: 8. This CDR3 comprises 15 residues. Germline V CDR1 and CDR2: SGHDT, YYEEEE. The protocol was immunoSEQ multiplex PCR, while the TCRdb copy is restricted to in-frame clones and leaves out a portion. The sample shows around 34,000 clones, none of them appearing just once. The chain joins TRBV5-6 to TRBJ2-1; 9 bases agree with TRBD2. Input material: peripheral blood mononuclear cells. The receptor comes from a person aged 18 to 75 in good health. The CDR3 reads CASSLLLAGWGEQFF. CDR3 bases read: TGTGCCAGCAGCTTGTTGCTAGCGGGGTGGGGTGAG.